This TCR beta chain originates from a study of cytomegalovirus exposure and HLA in healthy donors. About the research overall: The same platform used for the approximately 670 first-cohort repertoires was also used for the approximately 120 validation repertoires, as a later analysis reported. Study-wide points: A list of 150 or so TCR beta chains associated with cytomegalovirus was given.

With 8 bases removed from V and 5 bases from J, the gap between germline ends came to 15 bases. The V gene's germline CDR1 is SSHAT and CDR2 FNYEAQ (reference sequence). CDR3 size: 13 residues. On this clone: Antigen unknown.

TCRdb's table, derived via immunoSEQ multiplex PCR, lists solely in-frame clones and lacks some. The sample lists approximately 120,000 clones; about 88% were seen once. Separation from the roughly 690-subject first cohort characterized the approximately 130-subject validation cohort, to which the donors belonged. The chain has TRBV7-7 and TRBJ2-5, with a possible D match to TRBD1 (6 bases). This TCR came from a young woman in good health and CMV-seronegative. Sequencing used PBMCs. The CDR3 sequence is CASAITGRETQYF. In DNA form, the CDR3 reads TGTGCCAGCGCCATTACAGGGCGGGAGACCCAGTACTTC.